The 27 T cell receptor beta chains below all came from one sample that was sequenced in a study of response to subunit inactivated influenza vaccine. Via MiXCR, TCRdb re-called the RT-PCR reads, giving one row per CDR3 protein. The data show about 700,000 distinct CDR3 sequences, 11% to 15% seen once. This sample comprised PBMCs from blood, obtained approximately 15 days before vaccination. These receptors were obtained from a man aged 45-65 years who received an inactivated influenza vaccine.

A few counts support this clonotype. The chain uses TRBV4-1 and TRBJ2-5; the match to TRBD2 covers 10 bases. The CDR3 consists of 15 residues. CDR1 MGHRA and CDR2 YSYEKL come from the germline V gene. The junction had 5 bases not matched to a gene; V was cut back by 3 bases and J by 4 bases. The CDR3 loop is CASSQPGLARETQYF. CDR3 sequence (DNA): TGCGCCAGCAGCCAGCCGGGACTAGCGAGAGAGACCCAGTACTTC.

This clonotype has a single count. The DNA for the CDR3 is TGTGCCAGCAGATTCCCGACTAGCGGGAGCCCCAACTCCAATGAGCAGTTCTTC. Its translation: CASRFPTSGSPNSNEQFF. The J gene is TRBJ2-1, the V gene TRBV6-2 or TRBV6-3; 12 positions match TRBD2. Losses at the gene ends were 6 bases for V and 6 bases for J; bases not matched to a gene: 15. The CDR3 spans 18 residues. Per germline, CDR1 MNHEY and CDR2 SVGEGT.

In this sample, this clonotype turned up many times. The chain couples TRBV7-8 to TRBJ2-1; 14 bases are a match to TRBD2. Germline V gene data show CDR1 as SGHVS and CDR2 as FQNEAQ. The CDR3 consists of 15 residues. The J segment lost 9 bases and the V segment lost 5 bases, leaving 6 bases of the junction unmatched. The CDR3 sequence is CASSPGGLAGVEQFF. The CDR3 region has the DNA TGTGCCAGCAGCCCGGGGGGACTAGCGGGAGTTGAGCAGTTCTTC.

The chain carries TRBV9 and TRBJ2-3; 11 bases agree with TRBD2. The length of the CDR3 is 15 residues. V lost 4 bases to trimming and J lost 4 bases; unmatched junction nucleotides: 5. The germline V gene encodes CDR1 SGDLS and CDR2 YYNGEE. The CDR3 sequence is CASSSTSGGADTQYF. The CDR3 coding sequence is TGTGCCAGCAGCTCAACTAGCGGGGGAGCAGATACGCAGTATTTT.

Comments on this clonotype: A much larger clone lies one base from this, so it may be a read error. J is TRBJ1-1 and V is TRBV29-1; D gene unclear. The V and J ends lost 0 bases and 1 base respectively, with 12 bases between them. The CDR3 covers 15 residues. Germline-derived CDR1 and CDR2 are SQVTM and ANQGSEA. Here the CDR3 reads CSVEDRLYRNTEAFF. The DNA of the CDR3 is TGCAGCGTTGAAGATAGGTTATACAGGAACACTGAAGCTTTCTTT.

V is TRBV25-1 and J is TRBJ2-5; D call uncertain. CDR1 is MGHDK and CDR2 is SYGVNS in the germline V gene. The CDR3 extends over 14 amino acids. V gave up 1 base and J gave up 5 bases, with 11 bases separating them. This CDR3 is CASSELSSRETQYF. The CDR3 DNA reads as TGTGCCAGCAGTGAATTATCGAGCAGGGAGACCCAGTACTTC.

This chain connects TRBV28 to TRBJ1-1, with unresolved D. Deletions cut 8 bases from V and 4 bases from J, with 8 bases between. The CDR3 has 11 amino acids. The germline CDR1 and CDR2 sequences are MDHEN and SYDVKM. CDR3 DNA sequence: TGTGCCAGCTCGGTATCCACTGAAGCTTTCTTT. Protein: CASSVSTEAFF.

This clonotype was recorded many times. The chain employs TRBV7-8 and TRBJ2-3; D may be TRBD1 (6 bases). This CDR3 has 12 amino acids. CDR1 and CDR2 (germline): SGHVS, FQNEAQ. V lost 5 bases and J 14 bases, leaving 17 bases between the germline ends. CDR3 loop: CASSVRDTPGYF. The CDR3 bases are TGTGCCAGCAGCGTAAGGGACACCCCGGGGTATTTT.

This chain links TRBV5-1 with TRBJ2-7; TRBD2 agrees at 7 bases. The CDR3 covers 15 residues. From germline, CDR1 is SGHRS and CDR2 YFSETQ. Trimming took 0 bases from V and 3 from J; bases not matched to a gene: 6. The CDR3 bases are TGCGCCAGCAGCTTGGAGGCGGGAGCGCACTACGAGCAGTACTTC. This codes for CASSLEAGAHYEQYF.

This clonotype was seen only a few times. The chain combines TRBV29-1 with TRBJ2-7, with 7 nucleotides matching TRBD1. CDR1 and CDR2 from the germline V gene are SQVTM and ANQGSEA. The junction had 3 bases not matched to a gene; V was cut back by 4 bases and J by 0 bases. CDR3 length equals 13 residues. The CDR3 is CSVGQGRSYEQYF. The CDR3 coding sequence is TGCAGCGTTGGACAGGGACGCTCCTACGAGCAGTACTTC.

V is TRBV9 and J is TRBJ2-5; the D gene is possibly TRBD2 (5 bases). Per germline, CDR1 SGDLS and CDR2 YYNGEE. V lost 9 bases to trimming and J lost 5 bases, with 17 bases between them. The CDR3 length is 13 residues. The CDR3 is CAIARPGKETQYF. The DNA of the CDR3 is TGTGCCATCGCACGACCGGGGAAGGAGACCCAGTACTTC.

This sequence joins TRBV20-1 and TRBJ2-7, with D tentatively TRBD1 (5 bases). Trimming pared 4 bases from V and 5 bases from J, leaving 12 bases between. The CDR3 loop spans 12 amino acids. The germline V gene has CDR1 DFQATT and CDR2 SNEGSKA (reference sequence). The CDR3 nucleotides are TGCAGTGCTATTCAGGGTTGGGACGAGCAGTACTTC. It translates to CSAIQGWDEQYF.

This clonotype was seen a handful of times. The chain uses TRBV5-1 and TRBJ2-6; 16 nucleotides align to TRBD2. J gave up 4 bases and V 4 bases, and 8 bases lay outside the gene matches. The CDR3 totals 19 residues. Germline V gene data show CDR1 as SGHRS and CDR2 as YFSETQ. The CDR3 DNA reads TGCGCCAGCAGCCTGGGACTAGCGGGAGGGCCCTCCGGGGCCAACGTCCTGACTTTC. Translation gives CASSLGLAGGPSGANVLTF.

This chain connects TRBV4-2 to TRBJ2-1, with D perhaps matching TRBD1 (7 bases). Germline V gives CDR1 LGHNA, CDR2 YNFKEQ. V shed 3 bases and J shed 9 bases, with 18 bases lying between them. CDR3 length equals 15 residues. CDR3: CASSQSPGGKAEQFF. The CDR3 nucleotides read TGTGCCAGCAGCCAGTCCCCAGGGGGGAAAGCTGAGCAGTTCTTC.

This clonotype was recorded once. V and J are TRBV4-3 and TRBJ1-1; a weak D match, TRBD1 (5 bases). The germline gives CDR1 LGHNA, CDR2 YSLEER. The CDR3 contains 14 residues. Trimming removed 4 bases at V and 8 bases at J, with 17 bases between. The CDR3 loop is CASSPGQREEEAFF. The CDR3 nucleotides read TGCGCCAGCAGCCCAGGGCAGAGGGAGGAAGAAGCTTTCTTT.

This clonotype has a handful of counts. The chain combines TRBV20-1 with TRBJ2-5, with D possibly TRBD2 on 6 matching bases. Germline lookup yields CDR1 DFQATT and CDR2 SNEGSKA (reference sequence). The CDR3 runs to 12 residues. Trimming cost V 6 bases and J 4 bases, with 12 bases left between them. CDR3 DNA: TGCAGTGCAAGGGCCGGGGGAGAGACCCAGTACTTC. Translation gives CSARAGGETQYF.

This clonotype occurred many times. The chain carries TRBV19 and TRBJ1-5; 9 positions agree with TRBD1. CDR1 and CDR2 from the germline V gene are LNHDA and SQIVND (reference sequence). V lost 7 bases and J lost 0; bases outside the gene matches: 4. The CDR3 is made up of 15 amino acids. The CDR3 coding sequence is TGTGCCAGTATCCGGGACAGGGATAGCAATCAGCCCCAGCATTTT. Translated: CASIRDRDSNQPQHF.

V usage is TRBV7-2 and J usage is TRBJ2-2, with 7 nucleotides matching TRBD1. The germline CDR1 and CDR2 sequences are SGHTA and FQGNSA. V gave up 5 bases and J gave up 0 bases; unmatched junction bases: 3. The CDR3 is made up of 15 amino acids. The CDR3 DNA is TGTGCCAGCAGCGGACAGGTCGCGAACACCGGGGAGCTGTTTTTT. Amino acid sequence: CASSGQVANTGELFF.

The V and J genes are TRBV20-1 and TRBJ1-3; a possible D gene is TRBD1 (6 bases). Germline CDR1 DFQATT, CDR2 SNEGSKA (reference sequence). V shed 7 bases and J shed 4 bases, with 14 bases lying between them. The CDR3 length is 13 residues. CDR3: CSVTQGTGNTIYF. The CDR3 DNA reads TGCAGTGTAACACAGGGAACCGGAAACACCATATATTTT.

The chain has TRBV20-1 and TRBJ2-1; 11 bases align to TRBD2. V was pared by 3 bases and J by 9 bases, with 7 bases of the junction left unmatched. CDR3 length equals 14 residues. Germline lookup yields CDR1 DFQATT and CDR2 SNEGSKA (reference sequence). As DNA, the CDR3 is TGCAGTGCTAGTTATAGCGGGAGGGCCGGTGAGCAGTTCTTC. Amino acid sequence: CSASYSGRAGEQFF.

This clonotype was observed at least ten times. This chain connects TRBV11-2 to TRBJ2-2; D is perhaps TRBD2 (5 bases). Between the trimmed V and J ends, which lost 2 bases and 6 bases, there was a span of 10 bases. The CDR3 has 14 residues. Germline assignment: CDR1 SGHAT and CDR2 FQNNGV. The CDR3 here is CASSLHWTAGELFF. The DNA of the CDR3 is TGTGCCAGCAGCTTACACTGGACTGCCGGGGAGCTGTTTTTT.

This clonotype was recorded at least ten times. The chain joins TRBV12-3 or TRBV12-4 to TRBJ2-4, with TRBD1 matching 12 bases. V shed 5 bases, J shed 8 bases, and the junction held 7 bases outside the gene matches. The CDR3 is 15 residues long. The CDR3 protein is CASSQLGTGGYIQYF. Here the CDR3 DNA reads TGTGCCAGCAGTCAATTGGGGACAGGGGGCTACATTCAGTACTTC.

The chain is built from TRBV7-8 and TRBJ1-1, with D perhaps matching TRBD1 (5 bases). The CDR3 is 14 residues long. CDR1 is SGHVS and CDR2 is FQNEAQ in the germline V gene. Trimming left V 2 bases short and J 7 bases short, with 14 bases between. CDR3: CASSLSGGINEAFF. CDR3 DNA sequence: TGTGCCAGCAGCTTATCTGGGGGAATTAATGAAGCTTTCTTT.

This chain joins TRBV20-1 and TRBJ1-5, with TRBD1 matching 9 bases. Germline-derived CDR1 and CDR2 are DFQATT and SNEGSKA (reference sequence). The junction had 12 bases not matched to a gene; V was cut back by 4 bases and J by 5 bases. The CDR3 runs to 16 residues. The CDR3, as DNA: TGCAGTGCTAATACCGTCGGGACAGGGCTCCATCAGCCCCAGCATTTT. Translated, it gives CSANTVGTGLHQPQHF.

The gene calls are TRBV12-3 or TRBV12-4 and TRBJ1-5; D call uncertain. This CDR3 is built from 14 residues. V lost 5 bases, J lost 3 bases, and 11 bases lay in between. CDR3 residues: CASSTTLNNQPQHF. The DNA for the CDR3 is TGTGCCAGCAGTACGACTCTGAACAATCAGCCCCAGCATTTT.

This chain joins TRBV20-1 and TRBJ2-1; TRBD2 might be the D (6 bases). Trimming removed 6 bases from V and 9 bases from J, with 21 bases in between. This CDR3 is 14 amino acids long. Germline V lookup: CDR1 DFQATT, CDR2 SNEGSKA (reference sequence). The CDR3: CSAISGPRGGEQFF. The CDR3 DNA follows: TGCAGTGCGATTAGCGGCCCCAGAGGAGGTGAGCAGTTCTTC.

V gene TRBV6-5 combines with J gene TRBJ2-7; 10 positions agree with TRBD2. The CDR3 extends over 14 amino acids. CDR1 is MNHEY and CDR2 is SVGAGI in the germline V gene. J lost 5 bases, V lost 4 bases, and 5 bases had no gene match. CDR3 residues: CASSFSSGSHEQYF. CDR3 nucleotide sequence: TGTGCCAGCAGTTTTTCTAGCGGGAGTCACGAGCAGTACTTC.